Shown below are 9 T cell receptor beta chains from a single sample sequenced in a study of immune characterization of retroperitoneal liposarcoma. TCRdb called the PCR reads again in MiXCR, with one record for every CDR3 protein. Of 10,000 to 11,000 distinct CDR3 sequences in the sample, 37% are singletons; the top ten hold under 30%. The specimen was tumor tissue. The receptors here all came from a male donor with retroperitoneal liposarcoma.

This rearrangement joins TRBV28 to TRBJ2-5; D is possibly TRBD2 (6 bases). Trimming cost V 4 bases and J 1 base, with 7 bases left between them. The CDR3 sequence is 13 residues long. The germline CDR1 and CDR2 sequences are MDHEN and SYDVKM. The CDR3 loop reads CASSSGGQETQYF. CDR3 nucleotides: TGTGCCAGCAGTTCCGGGGGCCAAGAGACCCAGTACTTC.

In its sample, this clonotype was seen a few times. V and J are TRBV6-1 and TRBJ2-1, with TRBD1 matching over 10 bases. V gave up 10 bases and J gave up 3 bases; unmatched junction bases: 3. The germline V gene encodes CDR1 MNHNS and CDR2 SASEGT. The CDR3 is 13 residues long. The CDR3, as DNA: TGTGCCACCAGGACAGGGGGCTACAATGAGCAGTTCTTC. It translates to CATRTGGYNEQFF.

This clonotype occurred a few times. The chain links TRBV27 to TRBJ2-1; D possibly matches TRBD1 or TRBD2 (6 bases each). The tail of the sequence fits TRBJ2-5 better, so the J call may be wrong. Germline CDR1 reads MNHEY; CDR2 reads SMNVEV (reference sequence). The CDR3 sequence is 14 residues long. As DNA, the CDR3 is TGTGCCAGCAGTCCCGTGGGGGGCCCAAAGACCCAGTACTTC. This translates into CASSPVGGPKTQYF.

The rearrangement uses TRBV6-6 and TRBJ1-1; perhaps TRBD1 as D (5 bases). This CDR3 has 15 residues. V lost 2 bases to trimming and J lost 4 bases, with 14 bases between them. The germline V gene encodes CDR1 MNHNY and CDR2 SVGAGI (reference sequence). CDR3 sequence reads: CASSYTGGGVTEAFF. CDR3 bases: TGTGCCAGCAGTTACACCGGGGGGGGTGTCACTGAAGCTTTCTTT.

A word on this clonotype: A much larger clone differs from this one at a single base, so this may be a read error. This chain joins TRBV4-3 and TRBJ2-5, with a weak D call TRBD2 (6 bases). This CDR3 is 15 amino acids long. V was trimmed by 2 bases and J by 11 bases, leaving 21 bases between them. Germline-derived CDR1 and CDR2 are LGHNA and YSLEER. In nucleotides, the CDR3 is TGCGCCAGCAGCCAACAGAGGCGGGCTAGCGATGAGCAGTACTTC. It translates to CASSQQRRASDEQYF.

This clonotype was counted a few times. CDR3 in DNA: TGTGCCAGCAGTGAACAGATAGGGTCGAACACCGGGGAGCTGTTTTTT. Protein product: CASSEQIGSNTGELFF. The chain employs TRBV6-1 and TRBJ2-2; D unclear. The CDR3 spans 16 residues. The V end was cut by 2 bases, the J end by 0 bases, with 10 bases between. Per the germline V gene, CDR1 is MNHNS and CDR2 is SASEGT.

The gene calls are TRBV9 and TRBJ2-5; no clear D. With the DNA end fitting TRBJ2-7 better, the J assignment may be wrong. This CDR3 region has 14 residues. Germline CDR1 reads SGDLS; CDR2 reads YYNGEE. CDR3 nucleotide sequence: TGTGCCAGCAGCGTAGTGCCCTCGAGCTACGAGCAGTACTTC. This gives the protein CASSVVPSSYEQYF.

The CDR3 DNA follows: TGTGCCAGCAGCATACAGGGCAGGGAAGAGACCCAGTACTTC. Translation: CASSIQGREETQYF. The chain employs TRBV9 and TRBJ2-5, with D possibly TRBD1 on 6 matching bases. The germline V gene encodes CDR1 SGDLS and CDR2 YYNGEE. This CDR3 is 14 amino acids long. The V and J ends lost 4 bases and 3 bases respectively, with 13 bases between them.

The sample holds one count of this clonotype. The chain recombines TRBV6-1 with TRBJ2-3, with TRBD2 as a possible D gene (6 bases). V gave up 6 bases and J gave up 2 bases, with 9 bases separating them. Per germline, CDR1 MNHNS and CDR2 SASEGT. The CDR3 has 13 amino acids. The CDR3 region is CASSRGTTDTQYF. CDR3 sequence (DNA): TGTGCCAGCAGCCGGGGGACCACAGATACGCAGTATTTT.